This TCR beta chain was captured in a study of long-term antiretroviral therapy in people with HIV. Study findings and constraints: ART-treated samples gained diversity yet remained below transplant donor controls.

Version v3.0 of the immunoSEQ assay ran at survey level. TCRdb keeps only in-frame clones here, not all; method: immunoSEQ multiplex PCR. The table records 8,000 to 10,000 clones, over 75% of them present only once. Worth noting for this clone: Its antigen is currently unknown.

V dropped 3 bases and J dropped 4; count of bases not matched to a gene: 4. CDR1 is MDHEN and CDR2 is SYDVKM in the germline V gene. This CDR3 comprises 16 residues. Source: unsorted PBMCs, taken 0.7 years after starting antiretroviral therapy. V usage is TRBV28 and J usage is TRBJ2-1, with 12 bases matching TRBD1. This TCR derives from a man between 40 and 49 years old with HIV. CDR3 sequence reads: CASSFKGQGAYNEQFF. The DNA of the CDR3 is TGTGCCAGCAGTTTTAAGGGACAGGGGGCATACAATGAGCAGTTCTTC.